A selection of T cell receptor beta chains follows, all from one sample in a study of T-cell reconstitution after alpha-beta-depleted transplantation in children. TCRdb analysed the PCR reads with MiXCR anew, one entry per CDR3 protein. The data contain 450,000 to 550,000 distinct CDR3 sequences, roughly 11% of them singletons. This specimen was PBMCs, mostly from graft donor cells, taken 180 days after TCRalphabeta/CD19-depleted stem cell transplant. Every receptor here comes from a female patient between 2 and 15 years old who had a stem cell transplant for aplastic anemia, so the T cells may come from the graft donor. The CDR3 runs from the conserved cysteine through the conserved F or W. Fields, in order: J gene, clone size, D gene, V gene, CDR3 protein, CDR3 DNA. A D gene is named only where the DNA matches it firmly. Clone size, where shown, is once, few, many, or a class for clones that have expanded.

J gene: TRBJ2-6; clone size: NA; D gene: TRBD1; V gene: TRBV9; CDR3 protein: CASSAPGQGSGANVLTF; CDR3 DNA: TGTGCCAGCAGCGCCCCGGGACAGGGCTCTGGGGCCAACGTCCTGACTTTC
J gene: TRBJ2-6; clone size: NA; D gene: NA; V gene: TRBV24-1; CDR3 protein: CATSDSGHSGANVLTF; CDR3 DNA: TGTGCCACCAGTGACTCCGGACACTCTGGGGCCAACGTCCTGACTTTC
J gene: TRBJ1-2; clone size: NA; D gene: NA; V gene: TRBV25-1; CDR3 protein: CASSEWGRGVGYTF; CDR3 DNA: TGTGCCAGCAGTGAATGGGGCAGGGGAGTTGGCTACACCTTC
J gene: TRBJ2-4; clone size: many; D gene: TRBD1; V gene: TRBV27; CDR3 protein: CASRPGQKNIQYF; CDR3 DNA: TGTGCCAGCCGGCCGGGACAGAAAAACATTCAGTACTTC
J gene: TRBJ1-1; clone size: NA; D gene: NA; V gene: TRBV9; CDR3 protein: CASSVSGARVNTEAFF; CDR3 DNA: TGTGCCAGCAGCGTCTCGGGGGCCCGGGTGAACACTGAAGCTTTCTTT
J gene: TRBJ2-3; clone size: NA; D gene: NA; V gene: TRBV5-1; CDR3 protein: CASRLAQDTQYF; CDR3 DNA: TGCGCCAGCCGCTTAGCTCAAGATACGCAGTATTTT
J gene: TRBJ1-1; clone size: many; D gene: NA; V gene: TRBV5-1; CDR3 protein: CASSLRQPPENTEAFF; CDR3 DNA: TGCGCCAGCAGCCTACGACAGCCTCCCGAGAACACTGAAGCTTTCTTT
J gene: TRBJ2-4; clone size: few; D gene: NA; V gene: TRBV11-2; CDR3 protein: CASSLDLGKWAKNIQYF; CDR3 DNA: TGTGCCAGCAGCTTAGATTTGGGCAAGTGGGCCAAAAACATTCAGTACTTC
J gene: TRBJ2-1; clone size: many; D gene: NA; V gene: TRBV7-9; CDR3 protein: CASTTSWDPNF; CDR3 DNA: TGTGCCAGCACCACCTCCTGGGACCCCAACTTC
J gene: TRBJ2-4; clone size: NA; D gene: NA; V gene: TRBV3-1; CDR3 protein: CASSQDAGGIKNIQYF; CDR3 DNA: TGTGCCAGCAGCCAAGATGCTGGAGGGATCAAAAACATTCAGTACTTC
J gene: TRBJ2-1; clone size: NA; D gene: NA; V gene: TRBV3-1; CDR3 protein: CASSRRVGYNEQFF; CDR3 DNA: TGTGCCAGCAGCCGGAGAGTCGGATACAATGAGCAGTTCTTC
J gene: TRBJ2-1; clone size: few; D gene: NA; V gene: TRBV7-2; CDR3 protein: CASRGAGRERYNEQFF; CDR3 DNA: TGTGCCAGCAGGGGGGCTGGGCGGGAGAGGTACAATGAGCAGTTCTTC
J gene: TRBJ2-2; clone size: few; D gene: NA; V gene: TRBV2; CDR3 protein: CASSEHSPGELFF; CDR3 DNA: TGTGCCAGCAGTGAACATAGCCCCGGGGAGCTGTTTTTT
J gene: TRBJ2-3; clone size: few; D gene: NA; V gene: TRBV19; CDR3 protein: CASSIRRPDTQYF; CDR3 DNA: TGTGCCAGTAGTATCCGTCGCCCGGATACGCAGTATTTT
J gene: TRBJ2-1; clone size: few; D gene: TRBD2; V gene: TRBV11-2; CDR3 protein: CASSHPRGTSGISSYNEQFF; CDR3 DNA: TGTGCCAGCAGCCACCCGCGGGGGACTAGCGGGATCAGCTCCTACAATGAGCAGTTCTTC
J gene: TRBJ2-3; clone size: few; D gene: NA; V gene: TRBV12-5; CDR3 protein: CASGTVIDTQYF; CDR3 DNA: TGTGCTAGTGGTACTGTGATAGATACGCAGTATTTT